Below are 14 T cell receptor beta chains sequenced from a single sample in a study of graft-versus-host responses after intestinal transplantation. Sequencing was performed with immunoSEQ multiplex PCR; in TCRdb, only in-frame clones are kept and a portion is missing. The data hold about 25,000 clones, with over 85% observed a single time. Material: PBMCs, obtained 18 days after transplant. Receptors originate from a human patient who received an intestinal transplant, so some T cells may come from the graft donor.

The CDR3 coding sequence is TGTGCCAGCAGCCAGTTGGGGGCGGAGGAGCAGTACTTC. Translated, it gives CASSQLGAEEQYF. The chain has TRBV11-2 and TRBJ2-7, with D perhaps TRBD1 (6 bases). Germline values: CDR1 SGHAT, CDR2 FQNNGV. V was trimmed by 5 bases and J by 7 bases, leaving 15 bases between them. The CDR3 is 13 amino acids.

V is TRBV9 and J is TRBJ2-5, with TRBD2 as a possible D gene (7 bases). CDR1 is SGDLS, CDR2 YYNGEE, per germline. The CDR3 runs to 18 residues. Trimming removed 3 bases from V and 4 bases from J, with 25 bases in between. The CDR3 here is CASSGRTERAGARETQYF. CDR3 DNA: TGTGCCAGCAGCGGGAGGACGGAGCGCGCGGGGGCCCGAGAGACCCAGTACTTC.

The chain links TRBV6-4 to TRBJ2-1; D is unresolved. Trimming took 4 bases from V and 9 from J, leaving 13 bases between them. The CDR3 has 13 residues. Germline assignment: CDR1 MRHNA and CDR2 SNTAGT. The CDR3 coding sequence is TGTGCCAGCAGTGTCGCGGCCTCCGCTGAGCAGTTCTTC. It translates to CASSVAASAEQFF.

The chain couples TRBV30 to TRBJ1-1; D is unresolved. This CDR3 region has 12 residues. The V gene's germline CDR1 is GTSNPN and CDR2 SVGIG (reference sequence). The V end was cut by 4 bases, the J end by 1 base, with 7 bases between. The CDR3 loop is CAWKGGNTEAFF. CDR3 DNA sequence: TGTGCCTGGAAAGGTGGGAACACTGAAGCTTTCTTT.

The chain recombines TRBV19 with TRBJ1-5; D gene ambiguous. Germline V gives CDR1 LNHDA, CDR2 SQIVND (reference sequence). V lost 2 bases and J 0 bases, leaving 8 bases between the germline ends. CDR3 length: 15 residues. CDR3 amino acids: CASSITAGSNQPQHF. The CDR3 coding sequence is TGTGCCAGTAGTATAACTGCAGGTAGCAATCAGCCCCAGCATTTT.

This chain uses TRBV18 with TRBJ1-5; 9 bases fit TRBD1. J lost 5 bases, V lost 8 bases, and 13 bases had no gene match. Germline assignment: CDR1 KGHSH and CDR2 LQKENI. This CDR3 is 16 amino acids long. The CDR3 nucleotides are TGTGCCAGCGACCGTGGGGACAGGGTTCTTGATCAGCCCCAGCATTTT. Amino acids: CASDRGDRVLDQPQHF.

This chain connects TRBV9 to TRBJ2-3; tentatively, D is TRBD2 (6 bases). Germline V gene sequence: CDR1 SGDLS, CDR2 YYNGEE. CDR3 length: 16 residues. The V end lost 4 bases, the J end lost 2 bases, and 17 bases lay between the germline ends. CDR3 amino acids: CASSLGTFTVTDTQYF. The CDR3, as DNA: TGTGCCAGCAGCCTCGGGACTTTTACCGTCACAGATACGCAGTATTTT.

The chain combines TRBV4-1 with TRBJ2-2; D not resolved. Germline assignment: CDR1 MGHRA and CDR2 YSYEKL. The V end was cut by 2 bases, the J end by 0 bases, with 13 bases between. The CDR3 covers 17 residues. In DNA, the CDR3 is TGCGCCAGCAGCCAAAGGATCCCTGCATCGAACACCGGGGAGCTGTTTTTT. Protein: CASSQRIPASNTGELFF.

The rearrangement links TRBV6-5 to TRBJ2-7, with D unclear. Germline assignment: CDR1 MNHEY and CDR2 SVGAGI. The CDR3 extends over 13 amino acids. Trimming removed 7 bases at V and 1 base at J, with 11 bases between. CDR3 protein: CASTGRLSYEQYF. DNA of the CDR3: TGTGCCAGCACCGGGCGCCTATCCTACGAGCAGTACTTC.

The gene calls are TRBV10-3 and TRBJ1-2, with D tentatively TRBD1 (6 bases). The CDR3 is 15 amino acids. V was cut by 6 bases and J by 6 bases, with 20 bases left in between. Germline V gene data show CDR1 as ENHRY and CDR2 as SYGVKD. This chain's CDR3 is CAIRRDEQGRDGYTF. CDR3 bases: TGTGCCATCAGGCGCGACGAACAGGGCCGGGATGGCTACACCTTC.

The chain joins TRBV19 to TRBJ2-7; no reliable D call. The CDR3 extends over 14 amino acids. Trimming shortened V by 5 bases and J by 4 bases, and 15 bases separated the two germline ends. Germline V lookup: CDR1 LNHDA, CDR2 SQIVND (reference sequence). The CDR3 here is CASSSPGRGYEQYF. Written as DNA, the CDR3 is TGTGCCAGTAGTTCCCCGGGTCGTGGGTACGAGCAGTACTTC.

The V and J genes are TRBV6-5 and TRBJ1-2, with TRBD1 matching 9 bases. CDR3 size: 14 residues. Germline V gives CDR1 MNHEY, CDR2 SVGAGI. Germline trimming cut 5 bases from V and 12 bases from J; bases unmatched to any gene: 13. The chain's CDR3 is CASSQGQGGRAHTF. CDR3 sequence (DNA): TGTGCCAGCAGTCAGGGACAGGGCGGGCGCGCCCACACCTTC.

The chain carries TRBV19 and TRBJ1-1; tentatively, D is TRBD1 (5 bases). CDR3 length: 14 amino acids. Trimming removed 5 bases from V and 11 bases from J, with 21 bases in between. Germline-derived CDR1 and CDR2 are LNHDA and SQIVND (reference sequence). The CDR3 here is CASSSMTLRVGAFF. As DNA, the CDR3 is TGTGCCAGTAGTTCCATGACCCTCAGGGTTGGGGCTTTCTTT.

The genes are TRBV19 and TRBJ2-5; D is unresolved. This CDR3 has 15 amino acids. Germline V gene sequence: CDR1 LNHDA, CDR2 SQIVND (reference sequence). Trimming took 3 bases from V and 4 from J, leaving 15 bases between them. The CDR3 DNA reads as TGTGCCAGTAGTATGGCCGGGCCAGGTAGAGAGACCCAGTACTTC. Translation gives CASSMAGPGRETQYF.